Shown below are 13 T cell receptor beta chains from a single sample sequenced in a study of OX40 agonist ivuxolimab in advanced cancers. TCRdb's copy holds only in-frame clones and misses some; the assay was immunoSEQ multiplex PCR. The profile shows around 84,000 clones, roughly 90% of them singletons. The sequencing used CD4+ or CD8+ T cells sorted from blood, collected in a trial of the OX40 agonist ivuxolimab. These receptors all come from an adult with an advanced solid tumor such as melanoma, head and neck, liver or kidney cancer.

The chain links TRBV20-1 to TRBJ2-1; D possibly uses TRBD1 or TRBD2 (6 bases each). Germline CDR1 DFQATT, CDR2 SNEGSKA (reference sequence). The V gene lost 6 bases and the J gene lost 10 bases, with 13 bases spanning the gap. The length of the CDR3 is 11 residues. The CDR3 DNA sequence: TGCAGTGCGAGGGGGACTGGGGAGCAGTTCTTC. Its translation is CSARGTGEQFF.

The J gene is TRBJ1-1, the V gene TRBV6-1; a weak D match, TRBD1 (6 bases). This CDR3 is 13 amino acids long. Trimming stripped 7 bases from V and 7 bases from J, with 16 bases between. CDR1 is MNHNS and CDR2 is SASEGT in the germline V gene. CDR3 nucleotides: TGTGCCAGCAACCCACAGGGAGCTATTGAAGCTTTCTTT. The encoded protein is CASNPQGAIEAFF.

This clone occurred once. The V gene is TRBV7-7, the J gene TRBJ2-7; 8 nucleotides align to TRBD2. Looked up from germline, CDR1 is SSHAT and CDR2 is FNYEAQ (reference sequence). With V trimmed by 3 bases and J by 2 bases, 3 bases remained unmatched. This CDR3 region has 14 residues. The CDR3 region has the DNA TGTGCCAGCAGCTTGCACGGGGGGGCCTACGAGCAGTACTTC. Translating it yields CASSLHGGAYEQYF.

V usage is TRBV6-1 and J usage is TRBJ2-7, with TRBD2 as a possible D gene (5 bases). The V and J ends lost 6 bases and 3 bases respectively, with 15 bases between them. The CDR3 is made up of 14 amino acids. Germline V gene data show CDR1 as MNHNS and CDR2 as SASEGT. The CDR3 DNA is TGTGCCAGCAGGGACTTGGGGAGAGACTACGAGCAGTACTTC. Encoded protein: CASRDLGRDYEQYF.

The chain links TRBV19 to TRBJ2-7; possible D gene TRBD2, 6 bases. The germline gives CDR1 LNHDA, CDR2 SQIVND (reference sequence). CDR3 length equals 13 residues. Deletions cut 2 bases from V and 6 bases from J, with 11 bases between. This CDR3 is CASSIRASAEQYF. The CDR3 nucleotides read TGTGCCAGTAGTATAAGGGCTAGCGCCGAGCAGTACTTC. The entire variable domain, with the rest obtained from reference TRBV19 and TRBJ2-7, is as follows: DGGITQSPKYLFRKEGQNVTLSCEQNLNHDAMYWYRQDPGQGLRLIYYSQIVNDFQKGDIAEGYSVSREKKESFPLTVTSAQKNPTAFYLCASSIRASAEQYFGPGTRLTVT.

The chain has TRBV2 and TRBJ2-1, with 8 nucleotides matching TRBD2. The germline CDR1 and CDR2 sequences are SNHLY and FYNNEI. V trimming: 4 bases; J trimming: 7 bases; junction bases outside the gene matches: 15. The CDR3 has 17 amino acids. Here the CDR3 reads CASSAGPTRGGVNEQFF. For the CDR3, the DNA is TGTGCCAGCAGTGCGGGTCCCACCCGGGGGGGGGTTAATGAGCAGTTCTTC.

This chain joins TRBV10-1 and TRBJ2-5; D is uncertain. CDR3 length: 13 residues. The V end lost 4 bases, the J end lost 1 base, and 7 bases lay between the germline ends. Germline V gene lookup returns CDR1 WNHNN and CDR2 SYGVQD (reference sequence). CDR3 loop: CASSASIQETQYF. The CDR3 DNA reads as TGCGCCAGCAGTGCGTCTATCCAAGAGACCCAGTACTTC.

The chain recombines TRBV6-5 with TRBJ2-5; D not resolved. The DNA end is a closer match to TRBJ2-7, so the J assignment may be wrong. CDR1 is MNHEY and CDR2 is SVGAGI in the germline V gene. The CDR3 extends over 13 amino acids. CDR3 coding DNA: TGTGCCAGCAGTTACGGCATCTCCTACGAGCAGTACTTC. The encoded protein is CASSYGISYEQYF.

The V call is TRBV5-1, the J call TRBJ2-6; D is perhaps TRBD2 (5 bases). Germline loops: CDR1 SGHRS, CDR2 YFSETQ. The V end was cut by 4 bases, the J end by 1 base, with 18 bases between. The CDR3 consists of 18 residues. CDR3 loop: CASSHGLQIPSGANVLTF. In DNA form, the CDR3 reads TGCGCCAGCAGCCACGGACTCCAAATCCCTTCTGGGGCCAACGTCCTGACTTTC.

This clone was recorded only once. The CDR3 here is CASSLAPMARETQYF. Here the CDR3 DNA reads TGTGCCAGCAGCTTAGCGCCTATGGCGAGGGAGACCCAGTACTTC. V and J are TRBV7-6 and TRBJ2-5; no definite D call. V was clipped by 0 bases and J by 5 bases, with 13 bases between them. CDR1 is SGHVS, CDR2 FNYEAQ, per germline. CDR3 length: 15 residues. Filled out from reference TRBV7-6 and TRBJ2-5, the complete variable domain reads GAGVSQSPRYKVTKRGQDVALRCDPISGHVSLYWYRQALGQGPEFLTYFNYEAQQDKSGLPNDRFSAERPEGSISTLTIQRTEQRDSAMYRCASSLAPMARETQYFGPGTRLLVL.

This chain joins TRBV4-1 and TRBJ1-1; 8 bases align to TRBD1. Unmatched junction bases numbered 5, after V lost 4 bases and J lost 1 base. The CDR3 length is 15 residues. Germline assignment: CDR1 MGHRA and CDR2 YSYEKL. CDR3 DNA: TGCGCCAGCAGCCCGGGGACAGGCTGGAACACTGAAGCTTTCTTT. Its protein product is CASSPGTGWNTEAFF.

This chain links TRBV5-4 with TRBJ1-1; D might be TRBD1 (6 bases). This CDR3 has 13 amino acids. V was pared by 1 base and J by 3 bases, with 7 bases between. Germline V lookup: CDR1 SGHNT, CDR2 YYREEE (reference sequence). CDR3 coding DNA: TGTGCCAGCAGCTTGTCAGGGGACACTGAAGCTTTCTTT. Protein: CASSLSGDTEAFF.

The chain recombines TRBV27 with TRBJ2-7; 7 nucleotides align to TRBD2. The germline CDR1 and CDR2 sequences are MNHEY and SMNVEV (reference sequence). The CDR3 is made up of 13 amino acids. The V gene end was trimmed by 2 bases and the J gene end by 3 bases; junction bases not matched to a gene: 1. CDR3 region: CASSLSGIYEQYF. CDR3 DNA: TGTGCCAGCAGTTTAAGCGGGATCTACGAGCAGTACTTC.